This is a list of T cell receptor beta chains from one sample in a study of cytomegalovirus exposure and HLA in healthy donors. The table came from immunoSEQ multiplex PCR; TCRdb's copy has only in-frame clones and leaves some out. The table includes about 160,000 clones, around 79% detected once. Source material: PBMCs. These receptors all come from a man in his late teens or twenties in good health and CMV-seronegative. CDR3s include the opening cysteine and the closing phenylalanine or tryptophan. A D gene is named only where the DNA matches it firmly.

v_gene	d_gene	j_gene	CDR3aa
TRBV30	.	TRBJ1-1	CAWSVSGEAFF
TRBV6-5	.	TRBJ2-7	CASSYSPATGVGEQYF
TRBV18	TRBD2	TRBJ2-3	CASSPEVAGDTQYF
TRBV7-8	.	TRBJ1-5	CASSLVGLNQPQHF
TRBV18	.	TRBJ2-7	CASSPPSSYEQYF
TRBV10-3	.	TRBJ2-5	CAISESDSEETQYF
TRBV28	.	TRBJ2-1	CASSPREWGYNEQFF
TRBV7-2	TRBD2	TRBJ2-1	CAGGLAGPGSEQFF
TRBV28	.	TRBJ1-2	CASSLGGQIYGYTF
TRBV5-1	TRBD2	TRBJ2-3	CASSLPSGLAGVTSTDTQYF
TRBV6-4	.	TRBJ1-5	CASSDSYQPQHF
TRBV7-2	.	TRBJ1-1	CASSPQGRRTEAFF
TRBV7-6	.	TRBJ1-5	CASSLSGQSNQPQHF
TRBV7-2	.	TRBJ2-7	CASSLVRLAYEQYF
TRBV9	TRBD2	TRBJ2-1	CASSASGRSSYNEQFF
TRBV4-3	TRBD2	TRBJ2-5	CASSRPGGGDQAGEGQYF